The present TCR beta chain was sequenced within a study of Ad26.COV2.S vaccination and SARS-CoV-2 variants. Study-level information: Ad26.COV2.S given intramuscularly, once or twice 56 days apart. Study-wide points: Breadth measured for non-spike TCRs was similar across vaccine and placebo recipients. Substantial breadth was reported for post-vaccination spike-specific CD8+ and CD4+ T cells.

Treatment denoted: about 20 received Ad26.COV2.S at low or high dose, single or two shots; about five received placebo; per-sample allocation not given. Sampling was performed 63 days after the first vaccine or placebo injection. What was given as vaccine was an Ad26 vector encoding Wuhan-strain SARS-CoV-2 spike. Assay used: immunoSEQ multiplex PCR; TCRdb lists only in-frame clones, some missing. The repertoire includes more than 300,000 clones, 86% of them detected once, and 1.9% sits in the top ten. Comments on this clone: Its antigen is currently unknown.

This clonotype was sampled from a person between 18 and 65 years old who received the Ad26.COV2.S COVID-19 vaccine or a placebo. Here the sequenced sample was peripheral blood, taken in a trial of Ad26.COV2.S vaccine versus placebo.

The DNA of the CDR3 is TGCGCCAGCAGCGGTCGGGCCGAGCAGTACTTC. It encodes CASSGRAEQYF. This sequence joins TRBV5-1 and TRBJ2-7; D gene ambiguous. V lost 4 bases and J lost 6, with 8 bases in between. CDR3 length: 11 amino acids. Germline CDR1 reads SGHRS; CDR2 reads YFSETQ. Full variable domain (outside the CDR3, taken from reference TRBV5-1 and TRBJ2-7): KAGVTQTPRYLIKTRGQQVTLSCSPISGHRSVSWYQQTPGQGLQFLFEYFSETQRNKGNFPGRFSGRQFSNSRSEMNVSTLELGDSALYLCASSGRAEQYFGPGTRLTVT.